This is a list of T cell receptor beta chains from one sample in a study of T cells in Graves' hyperthyroidism and ophthalmopathy. TCRdb analysed the multiplex PCR reads with MiXCR anew, one entry per CDR3 protein. The sample records 700,000 or so distinct CDR3 sequences, about 17% being singletons. Sequenced sample: blood. Receptor source: a man between 18 and 35 years old with Graves' hyperthyroidism. The CDR3 runs from the conserved cysteine through the conserved F or W.

length,V,J,CDR3
15,TRBV7-9,TRBJ2-1,CASSLVGGAENEQFF
16,TRBV28,TRBJ1-2,CASSLTPSGNRYGYTF
16,TRBV6-2/TRBV6-3,TRBJ2-7,CASSYSRAGGPHEQYF
14,TRBV28,TRBJ2-7,CASSYVGLSYEQYF
14,TRBV6-1,TRBJ2-1,CASSYDRAPNEQFF
14,TRBV2,TRBJ1-3,CASSIRGSGNTIYF
17,TRBV30,TRBJ2-6,CAWSELGGFAGANVLTF
13,TRBV2,TRBJ2-7,CASSGAVFGEQYF
13,TRBV18,TRBJ1-5,CASREQGGQPQHF
17,TRBV16,TRBJ2-5,CASSVEGTGGHQETQYF
14,TRBV20-1,TRBJ2-1,CSAVAGEVYNEQFF
16,TRBV18,TRBJ1-2,CASSRSRGAGVYGYTF
13,TRBV30,TRBJ2-7,CAWARDGQGEQYF
16,TRBV27,TRBJ2-7,CASSFSRAGGYHEQYF
14,TRBV20-1,TRBJ2-3,CSAKTSGSPDTQYF
14,TRBV20-1,TRBJ2-3,CSASLAGGLDTQYF
16,TRBV12-3/TRBV12-4,TRBJ2-1,CASSKVQGLFYNEQFF
13,TRBV28,TRBJ2-2,CASTESNTGELFF
14,TRBV24-1,TRBJ2-2,CATSVNRVTGELFF
16,TRBV5-4,TRBJ2-1,CASSPSGTSGRGEQFF
13,TRBV20-1,TRBJ2-3,CSAGRQGPDTQYF
20,TRBV27,TRBJ1-6,CASSRFKGGRVGSYNSPLHF
13,TRBV6-1,TRBJ2-3,CASRYRGRGTQYF
14,TRBV11-2,TRBJ2-7,CASSLDWTSGEQYF
13,TRBV4-1,TRBJ1-5,CASSRPGDQPQHF
13,TRBV27,TRBJ1-1,CASSFLMNTEAFF
14,TRBV12-3/TRBV12-4,TRBJ2-7,CASRQTSGKGEQYF
15,TRBV7-2,TRBJ2-2,CASSLTYRAAGELFF
13,TRBV30,TRBJ2-7,CAWKASGTHEQYF
14,TRBV6-2/TRBV6-3,TRBJ1-5,CASDRQGAGQPQHF
12,TRBV12-3/TRBV12-4,TRBJ1-3,CASQSSGNTIYF
15,TRBV7-9,TRBJ2-1,CASSLGAGTGNEQFF
14,TRBV28,TRBJ1-2,CASSLASLRDGYTF
12,TRBV6-2/TRBV6-3,TRBJ1-2,CASRRTGEGYTF
14,TRBV6-4,TRBJ2-3,CASSESGLDDTQYF
14,TRBV4-1,TRBJ2-1,CASSQVGQKVRQFF
16,TRBV28,TRBJ2-7,CASKPIDRANSYEQYF
14,TRBV15,TRBJ1-1,CATSRQGAWTEAFF
15,TRBV5-5,TRBJ2-3,CASSLGQGFTDTQYF
13,TRBV28,TRBJ1-2,CASSLSGWNGYTF
14,TRBV6-1,TRBJ2-4,CASSATQSGNIQYF
14,TRBV2,TRBJ1-4,CASSEGLTGEKLFF
15,TRBV28,TRBJ2-7,CASSLSGAASYEQYF
14,TRBV5-5,TRBJ2-2,CASSPFSGTGELFF
12,TRBV24-1,TRBJ2-1,CATSEEVGGQFF
16,TRBV2,TRBJ2-7,CASSGPPGTGIYEQYF
18,TRBV4-2,TRBJ2-3,CASSRKEASGRRADTQYF
16,TRBV19,TRBJ2-5,CASSAPGQGFLETQYF
13,TRBV20-1,TRBJ1-4,CSAREGGNEKLFF
16,TRBV24-1,TRBJ2-7,CATSDLGTGGSYEQYF
15,TRBV30,TRBJ2-1,CAWSETSGRFYEQFF
14,TRBV3-1,TRBJ2-2,CASSQRNRPGELFF